This T cell receptor beta chain was found in a study of patients and donors after allogeneic stem cell transplantation. The CDR3 length is 16 residues. TCRdb used MiXCR to reprocess the RT-PCR reads, holding one entry per CDR3 protein. The sample gives over 150,000 distinct CDR3 sequences, about 29% of which show up once; around 3% is in the top ten. This chain uses TRBV21-1 with TRBJ2-1; TRBD1, the D gene given by the table, was not confirmed from the DNA. TRBV21-1 is flagged as a pseudogene. Material: blood, either unsorted or a sorted T cell fraction (not recorded which). This TCR was sampled from a human donor who was either an allogeneic HSCT recipient or a stem cell or donor lymphocyte infusion donor (not recorded which). It is not recorded whose cells these are; they may come from a transplant donor. CDR3: CANLPRDGGDYNEQFF. In DNA form, the CDR3 reads TGTGCCAACCTTCCCCGGGACGGAGGAGATTACAATGAGCAGTTCTTC.